This TCR beta chain was recovered during a study of T cell responses to AZD1222 COVID-19 vaccine. Findings and caveats of the study: Donors skewed white British and female; clonal diversity was possibly underestimated. Only 5 or 6 AZD1222 recipients were seropositive at baseline. Receipt of two AZD1222 doses was followed by a rise in Spike-specific TCR breadth and depth. Repertoires were obtained only post-peak T cell response.

Germline CDR1 SGHDT, CDR2 YYEEEE. This CDR3 is built from 15 residues. Trimming took 4 bases from V and 1 from J, leaving 14 bases between them. This clone has a single count. Its antigen is as yet unknown. Some clones are missing from TCRdb's copy, which holds only in-frame ones; the method was immunoSEQ multiplex PCR. The data show about 140,000 clones, with about 82% seen just once and 5% to 6% held by the top ten. The material sequenced was peripheral blood, taken 28 days after the second AZD1222 dose. The chain combines TRBV5-6 with TRBJ1-1; D perhaps matches TRBD1 (5 bases). This TCR came from an adult who received the AZD1222 COVID-19 vaccine. In DNA, the CDR3 is TGTGCCAGCAGCCTCCCCGGGACGGAGAACACTGAAGCTTTCTTT. Protein sequence: CASSLPGTENTEAFF. Full variable domain (outside the CDR3, taken from reference TRBV5-6 and TRBJ1-1): DAGVTQSPTHLIKTRGQQVTLRCSPKSGHDTVSWYQQALGQGPQFIFQYYEEEERQRGNFPDRFSGHQFPNYSSELNVNALLLGDSALYLCASSLPGTENTEAFFGQGTRLTVV.